The present entry profiles one TCR beta chain with its context. Its target is unknown. Germline V gene lookup returns CDR1 GTSNPN and CDR2 SVGIG (reference sequence). The CDR3 length is 13 residues. The V and J ends lost 4 bases and 0 bases respectively, with 6 bases between them. The sample originates from a study of CD8 T cells in Susac syndrome. Points from the study as a whole: The study acknowledged a relatively small number of individuals in its TCR sequencing and HLA analysis.

Blood CD8+ and CD4+ T cells underwent high-throughput TCR beta sequencing. The authors negatively isolated CD8+ and CD4+ T cells and FACS-enriched TEMRA cells. Random hexamers were used to reverse transcribe the RNA input (roughly 0.5 to 1 ug). In TCRdb, the immunoSEQ multiplex PCR reads were re-called with MiXCR into one record per CDR3 protein. The data show about 300,000 distinct CDR3 sequences, roughly 85% seen once. The gene calls are TRBV30 and TRBJ2-2; D is undetermined. The sequencing sample was made of CD8+ T cells from PBMCs. This TCR was sampled from a human donor with multiple sclerosis. The CDR3 bases are TGTGCCTGGAATCCGACGAACACCGGGGAGCTGTTTTTT. This translates into CAWNPTNTGELFF.